A selection of T cell receptor beta chains follows, all from one sample in a study of post-analysis software for immune sequencing data. MiXCR, applied by TCRdb to the PCR reads, yields one record per CDR3 protein. The sample has hundreds of thousands of distinct CDR3 sequences; 30% are singletons. The specimen was blood. The receptors originated from a girl between 10 and 17 years old with multiple sclerosis. Both conserved end residues are trimmed from each CDR3. Each record gives: J gene, V gene, CDR3 protein.

TRBJ2-5 | TRBV11-2 | ASSFFGGGGQETQY
TRBJ2-1 | TRBV5-6 | ASSPGLAGGPYNEQF
TRBJ1-2 | TRBV6-5 | ASSYRRDSTYGYT
TRBJ1-6 | TRBV5-1 | ASTSSPLH
TRBJ2-1 | TRBV5-1 | ASSEALAGGLNEQF
TRBJ1-1 | TRBV5-1 | ASSLTGDTEAF
TRBJ2-1 | TRBV10-3 | AISERTSGTLNEQF
TRBJ2-1 | TRBV7-2 | ASSRFRDEDEQF
TRBJ2-4 | TRBV7-2 | TSSLVAWPSYEENIQY
TRBJ2-1 | TRBV10-3 | AIGDRMSDNEQF
TRBJ2-6 | TRBV5-5 | TQPNVLT
TRBJ2-7 | TRBV29-1 | SVDYGYEQY
TRBJ2-5 | TRBV20-1 | SARVVLGGLAY
TRBJ2-4 | TRBV7-2 | ASSREGYTQY
TRBJ2-3 | TRBV27 | ASSRLLSTDTQY
TRBJ1-3 | TRBV6-6 | ASSYSQGPESGNTIY
TRBJ2-1 | TRBV5-1 | ASSLEGQGYNEQF
TRBJ1-5 | TRBV21-1 | ASSKACPRAGGHSNQPQH
TRBJ2-5 | TRBV5-4 | ASSFDRLTQETQY
TRBJ2-1 | TRBV5-1 | ASSPRLAGGSYNEQF
TRBJ1-2 | TRBV4-1 | ASSQGSNSHGFNYGYT
TRBJ1-2 | TRBV18 | ASRPGTGSNYGYT
TRBJ2-3 | TRBV6-5 | ASRPGVVPSTDTQY
TRBJ2-1 | TRBV5-1 | ASSRAGPAPSYNEQF
TRBJ1-4 | TRBV3-1 | ASAGTVATNEKLF
TRBJ2-1 | TRBV4-2 | ASSQPDDNEQF
TRBJ1-2 | TRBV7-2 | ASSLGGGAHYGYT
TRBJ2-4 | TRBV4-1 | ASSPGLAGGRWVKNIQY
TRBJ2-6 | TRBV10-2 | ASSEVGGSGANVLT
TRBJ1-5 | TRBV12-3/TRBV12-4 | ASRTGGDQPQH
- | TRBV7-2 | ASSLAVIAKNIQY
TRBJ2-7 | TRBV7-2 | ASSLETVYEQY
TRBJ1-2 | TRBV7-9 | ASSGTGTENYGYT
TRBJ2-7 | TRBV5-6 | ASSLRRLAFYEQY
TRBJ2-1 | TRBV9 | ASSVAAYYNEQF
TRBJ2-3 | TRBV20-1 | SAETGGVTDTQY
TRBJ2-3 | TRBV27 | ASSSGIPGQGGVYTQY
TRBJ1-5 | TRBV7-9 | SSSFGGNNQPQH
TRBJ2-5 | TRBV20-1 | SARDMGLAGGWEQY
TRBJ1-5 | TRBV27 | ASSLDRVGQPQH
TRBJ1-2 | TRBV5-1 | ASSLRTTANYGYT
TRBJ2-5 | TRBV20-1 | SARGGLAGKETQY
TRBJ2-5 | TRBV29-1 | SVEDRIIQETQY
TRBJ2-1 | TRBV7-2 | ASSFSLRSSYNEQF
TRBJ1-1 | TRBV20-1 | SATDRSQPEAF
TRBJ2-2 | TRBV7-9 | ASSFPLGGRAAGELF